One T cell receptor (beta chain) is described in this entry. Its specificity is unknown. The data belong to a study of CXCR3-negative and CXCR3-positive naive CD8 T cells. The study's findings and limits: The study inferred TCR strength from TRB CDR3 properties and found comparable surface CD5 between naive subsets.

CDR1 LNHNV and CDR2 YYDKDF come from the germline V gene (reference sequence). The CDR3 is made up of 15 amino acids. UMI-labeled 5' RACE yielded the TRB cDNA libraries. TCRdb reanalyzed the 5' RACE reads and collapses them to one entry per CDR3 protein, without DNA. The sample data list around 47,000 distinct CDR3 sequences. Sequenced input: memory CD8+ T cells from blood. This receptor was identified in a human donor in good health. Some clones in this sample may be carry-over from other donors' samples. The V and J genes are TRBV15 and TRBJ1-5. CDR3 protein: CATSREGEANQPQHF.